Shown below are 21 T cell receptor beta chains from a single sample sequenced in a study of cytomegalovirus exposure and HLA in healthy donors. The PCR used 60 Vbeta and 13 Jbeta primers. TCRdb's copy holds only in-frame clones and misses some; the assay was immunoSEQ multiplex PCR. The sample consists of some 30,000 clones, approximately 47% of them appearing once. The sequenced sample was PBMCs. These receptors originate from a woman between 50 and 59 years old in good health and CMV-seronegative.

V gene TRBV9 combines with J gene TRBJ2-2; D uncertain. This CDR3 region has 15 residues. The V gene's germline CDR1 is SGDLS and CDR2 YYNGEE. Trimming took off 0 bases at V and 1 base at J, with 7 bases between the two ends. DNA for the CDR3: TGTGCCAGCAGCGTAGCTCTCAGGAACACCGGGGAGCTGTTTTTT. Amino acids: CASSVALRNTGELFF. The whole variable domain, remainder taken from reference TRBV9 and TRBJ2-2, is DSGVTQTPKHLITATGQRVTLRCSPRSGDLSVYWYQQSLDQGLQFLIQYYNGEERAKGNILERFSAQQFPDLHSELNLSSLELGDSALYFCASSVALRNTGELFFGEGSRLTVL.

The V gene is TRBV29-1, the J gene TRBJ2-2; D call uncertain. CDR3 length: 13 residues. V was clipped by 4 bases and J by 0 bases, with 6 bases between them. Germline loops: CDR1 SQVTM, CDR2 ANQGSEA. CDR3 nucleotide sequence: TGCAGCGTTGCCCTAACGAACACCGGGGAGCTGTTTTTT. Its protein product is CSVALTNTGELFF.

The chain recombines TRBV15 with TRBJ2-1, with D maybe TRBD2 (5 bases). V was pared by 0 bases and J by 6 bases, with 6 bases between. CDR1 and CDR2 from the germline V gene are LNHNV and YYDKDF (reference sequence). The CDR3 runs to 13 residues. The CDR3 DNA reads TGTGCCACCAGCAGAGAACTAGTCAATGAGCAGTTCTTC. It translates to CATSRELVNEQFF. Based on the CDR3 plus reference TRBV15 and TRBJ2-1, the full variable domain is DAMVIQNPRYQVTQFGKPVTLSCSQTLNHNVMYWYQQKSSQAPKLLFHYYDKDFNNEADTPDNFQSRRPNTSFCFLDIRSPGLGDTAMYLCATSRELVNEQFFGPGTRLTVL.

The chain joins TRBV28 to TRBJ1-1; weak D call: TRBD1 (6 bases). Germline lookup yields CDR1 MDHEN and CDR2 SYDVKM. This CDR3 region has 14 residues. Trimming took 5 bases from V and 6 from J, leaving 16 bases between them. The CDR3 DNA reads as TGTGCCAGCAGTCCCCATGGGGGGGGCCCTGAAGCTTTCTTT. This translates into CASSPHGGGPEAFF.

The chain is built from TRBV7-9 and TRBJ1-1; D perhaps matches TRBD1 (5 bases). V dropped 4 bases and J dropped 4 bases, with 16 bases sitting between them. The CDR3 totals 15 residues. The germline V gene encodes CDR1 SEHNR and CDR2 FQNEAQ (reference sequence). The CDR3 DNA is TGTGCCAGCAGCTCCGTTGGGGCAGGTTCCACTGAAGCTTTCTTT. This encodes CASSSVGAGSTEAFF.

This rearrangement joins TRBV6-5 to TRBJ1-1, with TRBD1 identical over 9 bases. Trimming removed 0 bases from V and 5 bases from J; junction bases left unmatched: 4. Germline-derived CDR1 and CDR2 are MNHEY and SVGAGI. This CDR3 spans 15 amino acids. For the CDR3, the DNA is TGTGCCAGCAGTTACTCACAGGGGGCGCGGACTGAAGCTTTCTTT. Amino acids: CASSYSQGARTEAFF.

V usage is TRBV10-3 and J usage is TRBJ2-3, with D hard to call. Trimming stripped 10 bases from V and 0 bases from J, with 17 bases between. The CDR3 loop spans 15 amino acids. Germline V gene data show CDR1 as ENHRY and CDR2 as SYGVKD. This CDR3 is CATLLSLASTDTQYF. The CDR3, as DNA: TGTGCCACCCTACTAAGCCTCGCTAGCACAGATACGCAGTATTTT.

The rearrangement links TRBV15 to TRBJ2-2, with TRBD2 matching over 8 bases. The CDR3 sequence is 15 residues long. V gave up 0 bases and J gave up 5 bases; unmatched junction bases: 2. CDR1 and CDR2 (germline): LNHNV, YYDKDF (reference sequence). The CDR3 loop is CATSRDAGGTGELFF. CDR3 in DNA: TGTGCCACCAGCAGAGACGCGGGGGGAACCGGGGAGCTGTTTTTT. The full variable domain, completed using reference TRBV15 and TRBJ2-2, is DAMVIQNPRYQVTQFGKPVTLSCSQTLNHNVMYWYQQKSSQAPKLLFHYYDKDFNNEADTPDNFQSRRPNTSFCFLDIRSPGLGDTAMYLCATSRDAGGTGELFFGEGSRLTVL.

As for this clone: One end of the junction varies from germline; a read error may be responsible. The sample has other DNA sequences that encode this CDR3 too. As DNA, the CDR3 is TGTGCCAGTTCCGGGACAGGGGGCCCTCAGCCCCAGCACTTT. Amino acid sequence: CASSGTGGPQPQHF. The rearrangement uses TRBV19 and TRBJ1-5; 12 bases align to TRBD1. The germline CDR1 and CDR2 sequences are LNHDA and SQIVND (reference sequence). CDR3 length: 14 residues. The full variable domain, its missing parts supplied by reference TRBV19 and TRBJ1-5, is DGGITQSPKYLFRKEGQNVTLSCEQNLNHDAMYWYRQDPGQGLRLIYYSQIVNDFQKGDIAEGYSVSREKKESFPLTVTSAQKNPTAFYLCASSGTGGPQPQHFGDGTRLSIL.

This chain joins TRBV5-5 and TRBJ2-3; no clear D. V lost 2 bases, J lost 6 bases, and 7 bases lay in between. The CDR3 has 12 residues. Per germline, CDR1 SGHKS and CDR2 YYEKEE (reference sequence). In DNA, the CDR3 is TGTGCCAGCAGCTTCCCTCAGGATACGCAGTATTTT. Translated: CASSFPQDTQYF.

The chain links TRBV2 to TRBJ2-2, with 10 positions matching TRBD2. Germline V CDR1 and CDR2: SNHLY, FYNNEI. This CDR3 has 16 amino acids. V lost 6 bases, J lost 8 bases, and 12 bases stayed unmatched. The CDR3 sequence is CASSPTSGVSAGELFF. Here the CDR3 DNA reads TGTGCCAGCAGCCCCACTAGCGGGGTTTCCGCAGGGGAGCTGTTTTTT.

This clone was detected a few times. The chain combines TRBV6-1 with TRBJ2-7, with D perhaps TRBD2 (6 bases). The CDR3 runs 15 residues. Trimming cost V 1 base and J 1 base, with 11 bases left between them. Germline V lookup: CDR1 MNHNS, CDR2 SASEGT. CDR3 in amino acids: CASSEGRDFSYEQYF. The CDR3 nucleotides are TGTGCCAGCAGTGAAGGGAGGGATTTTTCCTACGAGCAGTACTTC.

The J gene is TRBJ1-4, the V gene TRBV2; 9 bases match TRBD1. From germline, CDR1 is SNHLY and CDR2 FYNNEI. The CDR3 contains 14 residues. V shed 11 bases, J shed 7 bases, and the junction held 11 bases outside the gene matches. DNA of the CDR3: TGTGCCCTTCAGTCGGGACAGGGAAGTGAAAAACTGTTTTTT. Protein product: CALQSGQGSEKLFF.

The chain links TRBV6-5 to TRBJ2-5; 7 bases map to TRBD2. The CDR3 is 14 residues long. The germline V gene encodes CDR1 MNHEY and CDR2 SVGAGI. J was trimmed by 5 bases and V by 5 bases; bases with no gene match: 8. CDR3 sequence: CASSELSSGETQYF. The CDR3, as DNA: TGTGCCAGCAGTGAATTGAGTAGCGGGGAGACCCAGTACTTC.

The gene calls are TRBV10-1 and TRBJ1-2; 9 bases fit TRBD1. There are 16 residues in the CDR3. Per the germline V gene, CDR1 is WNHNN and CDR2 is SYGVQD (reference sequence). J gave up 3 bases and V 3 bases, and 8 bases lay outside the gene matches. This chain's CDR3 is CASSDGTGCKDYGYTF. The CDR3 DNA sequence: TGCGCCAGCAGTGATGGGACAGGGTGTAAGGACTATGGCTACACCTTC.

V is TRBV2 and J is TRBJ2-3; TRBD2 agrees at 11 bases. J gave up 1 base and V 11 bases, and 14 bases lay outside the gene matches. The CDR3 is 17 amino acids. The germline V gene has CDR1 SNHLY and CDR2 FYNNEI. This CDR3 is CASGVAGGPRGTDTQYF. CDR3 DNA: TGTGCCTCCGGGGTAGCGGGGGGGCCAAGGGGCACAGATACGCAGTATTTT.

This clone was observed a handful of times. The chain is built from TRBV14 and TRBJ2-5; 9 nucleotides match TRBD2. J lost 4 bases, V lost 3 bases, and 6 bases had no gene match. From germline, CDR1 is SGHDN and CDR2 FVKESK. The CDR3 covers 15 residues. The CDR3 nucleotides read TGTGCCAGCAGCCAGGGACTAGCTATGGGAGAGACCCAGTACTTC. Protein: CASSQGLAMGETQYF. The whole variable domain, filled in from reference TRBV14 and TRBJ2-5, reads EAGVTQFPSHSVIEKGQTVTLRCDPISGHDNLYWYRRVMGKEIKFLLHFVKESKQDESGMPNNRFLAERTGGTYSTLKVQPAELEDSGVYFCASSQGLAMGETQYFGPGTRLLVL.

The chain links TRBV6-5 to TRBJ2-2; no definite D call. V gave up 5 bases and J gave up 7 bases, with 8 bases separating them. The CDR3 length is 12 residues. In germline, CDR1 is MNHEY, CDR2 SVGAGI. Written as DNA, the CDR3 is TGTGCCAGCAGTGAAGCGAACGGGGAGCTGTTTTTT. This gives the protein CASSEANGELFF.

The genes are TRBV12-5 and TRBJ1-5, with D maybe TRBD1 (5 bases). V lost 1 base, J lost 1 base, and 14 bases lay in between. Germline CDR1 reads LGHNT; CDR2 reads FRNRAP. The length of the CDR3 is 17 residues. This chain's CDR3 is CASGLGGRATSNQPQHF. The DNA of the CDR3 is TGTGCTAGTGGTTTGGGTGGCAGGGCCACAAGCAATCAGCCCCAGCATTTT.

V gene TRBV5-1 combines with J gene TRBJ2-1, with 8 bases that match TRBD2. Germline lookup yields CDR1 SGHRS and CDR2 YFSETQ. After removal of 4 bases from V and 8 bases from J, the junction contained 8 bases not matched to a gene. The CDR3 extends over 14 amino acids. The CDR3 coding sequence is TGCGCCAGCAGCCATGGGACTAGGGGCGATGAGCAGTTCTTC. Its protein product is CASSHGTRGDEQFF.

The chain combines TRBV10-2 with TRBJ1-1; 9 nucleotides agree with TRBD1. CDR1 and CDR2 (germline): WSHSY, SAAADI. There are 14 residues in the CDR3. The V gene end was trimmed by 6 bases and the J gene end by 3 bases; junction bases not matched to a gene: 5. This CDR3 is CASRDTGGYTEAFF. Here the CDR3 DNA reads TGCGCCAGCAGGGACACAGGGGGCTACACTGAAGCTTTCTTT.